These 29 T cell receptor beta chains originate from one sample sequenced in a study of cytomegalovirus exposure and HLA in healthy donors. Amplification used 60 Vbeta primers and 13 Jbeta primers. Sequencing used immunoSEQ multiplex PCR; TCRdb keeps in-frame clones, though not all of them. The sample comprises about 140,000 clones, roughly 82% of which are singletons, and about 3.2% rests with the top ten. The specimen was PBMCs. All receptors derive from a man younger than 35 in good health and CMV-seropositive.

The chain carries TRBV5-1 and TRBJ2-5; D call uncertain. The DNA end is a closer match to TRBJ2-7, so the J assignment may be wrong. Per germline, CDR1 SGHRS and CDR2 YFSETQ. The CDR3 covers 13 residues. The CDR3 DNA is TGCGCCAGCAGCTTAAGCAATTCCTACGAGCAGTACTTC. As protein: CASSLSNSYEQYF.

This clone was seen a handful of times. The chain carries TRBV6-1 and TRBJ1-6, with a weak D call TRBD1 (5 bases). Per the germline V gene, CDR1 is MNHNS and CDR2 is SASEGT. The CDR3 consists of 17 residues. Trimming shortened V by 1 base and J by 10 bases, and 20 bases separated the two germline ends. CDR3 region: CASSEEVGQNPVSPLHF. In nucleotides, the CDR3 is TGTGCCAGCAGTGAAGAAGTAGGACAAAATCCGGTCTCACCCCTCCACTTT.

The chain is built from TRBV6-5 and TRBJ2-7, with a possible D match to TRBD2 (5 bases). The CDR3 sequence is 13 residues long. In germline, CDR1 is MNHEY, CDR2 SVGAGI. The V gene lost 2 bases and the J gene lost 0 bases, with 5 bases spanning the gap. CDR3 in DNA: TGTGCCAGCAGTTACCTAGCCTCCTACGAGCAGTACTTC. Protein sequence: CASSYLASYEQYF.

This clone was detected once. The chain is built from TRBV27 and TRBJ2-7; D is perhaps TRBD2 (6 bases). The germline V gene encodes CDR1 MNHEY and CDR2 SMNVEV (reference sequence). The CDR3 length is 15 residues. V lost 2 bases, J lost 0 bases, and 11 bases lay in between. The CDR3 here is CASSLAGLNSYEQYF. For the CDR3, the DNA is TGTGCCAGCAGTTTAGCGGGACTCAACTCCTACGAGCAGTACTTC.

Written as DNA, the CDR3 is TGTGCCAGCAGTAGGGGCGGCTCTGGAAACACCATATATTTT. It yields the protein CASSRGGSGNTIYF. This sequence joins TRBV6-5 and TRBJ1-3, with a weak D call TRBD1 (5 bases). Trimming removed 5 bases at V and 0 bases at J, with 8 bases between. The CDR3 has 14 residues. Germline-derived CDR1 and CDR2 are MNHEY and SVGAGI.

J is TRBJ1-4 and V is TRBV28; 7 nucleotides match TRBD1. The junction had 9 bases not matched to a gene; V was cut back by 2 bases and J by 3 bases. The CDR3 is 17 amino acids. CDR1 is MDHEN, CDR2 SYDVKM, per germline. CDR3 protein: CASSLADRAVPNEKLFF. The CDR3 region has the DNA TGTGCCAGCAGTTTAGCCGACAGGGCGGTACCTAATGAAAAACTGTTTTTT.

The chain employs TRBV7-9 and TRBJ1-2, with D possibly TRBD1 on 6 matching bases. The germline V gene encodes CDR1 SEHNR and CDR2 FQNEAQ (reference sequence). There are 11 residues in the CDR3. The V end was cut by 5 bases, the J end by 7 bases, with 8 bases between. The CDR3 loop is CASSRGGGYTF. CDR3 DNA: TGTGCCAGCAGCAGAGGGGGTGGCTACACCTTC.

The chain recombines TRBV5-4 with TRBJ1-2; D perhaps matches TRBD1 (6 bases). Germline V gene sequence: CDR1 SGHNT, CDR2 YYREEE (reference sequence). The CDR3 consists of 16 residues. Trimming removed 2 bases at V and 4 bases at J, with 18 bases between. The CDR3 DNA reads TGTGCCAGCAGCTTTCGGCCAGGGGCGCTTCCCTATGGCTACACCTTC. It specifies CASSFRPGALPYGYTF.

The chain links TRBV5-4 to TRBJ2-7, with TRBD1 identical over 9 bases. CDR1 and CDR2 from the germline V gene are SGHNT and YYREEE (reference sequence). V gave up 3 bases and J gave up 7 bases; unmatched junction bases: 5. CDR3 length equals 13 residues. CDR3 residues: CASSWTGDGEQYF. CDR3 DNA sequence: TGTGCCAGCAGCTGGACAGGGGATGGGGAGCAGTACTTC.

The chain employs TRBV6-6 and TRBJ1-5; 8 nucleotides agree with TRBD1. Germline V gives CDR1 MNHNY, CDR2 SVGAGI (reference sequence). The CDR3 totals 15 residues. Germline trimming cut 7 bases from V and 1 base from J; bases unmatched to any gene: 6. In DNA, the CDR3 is TGTGCCAGCAACGACGGACAGGGCAGCAATCAGCCCCAGCATTTT. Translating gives CASNDGQGSNQPQHF.

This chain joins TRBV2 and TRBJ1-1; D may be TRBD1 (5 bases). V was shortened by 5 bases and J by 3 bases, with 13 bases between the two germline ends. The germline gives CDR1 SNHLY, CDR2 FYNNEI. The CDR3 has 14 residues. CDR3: CASSWGGKDTEAFF. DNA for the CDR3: TGTGCCAGCAGTTGGGGGGGGAAGGACACTGAAGCTTTCTTT.

The CDR3: CASVSGHTGELFF. DNA for the CDR3: TGTGCCAGCGTTTCAGGGCACACCGGGGAGCTGTTTTTT. This chain connects TRBV11-2 to TRBJ2-2, with D maybe TRBD1 (5 bases). The CDR3 sequence is 13 residues long. CDR1 and CDR2 (germline): SGHAT, FQNNGV. V gave up 8 bases and J gave up 3 bases, with 10 bases separating them.

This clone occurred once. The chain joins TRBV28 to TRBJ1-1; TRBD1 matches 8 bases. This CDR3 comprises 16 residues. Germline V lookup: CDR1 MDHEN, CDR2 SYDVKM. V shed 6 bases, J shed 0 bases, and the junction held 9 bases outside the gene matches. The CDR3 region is CASSLNRGMMNTEAFF. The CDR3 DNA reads TGTGCCAGCAGCTTAAACAGGGGGATGATGAACACTGAAGCTTTCTTT.

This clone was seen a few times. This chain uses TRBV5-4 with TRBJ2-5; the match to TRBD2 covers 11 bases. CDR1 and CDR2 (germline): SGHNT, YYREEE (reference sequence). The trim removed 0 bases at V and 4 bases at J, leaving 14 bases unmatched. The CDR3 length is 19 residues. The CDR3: CASSLAAVAGGPSGETQYF. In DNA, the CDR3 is TGTGCCAGCAGCTTGGCCGCAGTAGCGGGAGGGCCCTCAGGAGAGACCCAGTACTTC.

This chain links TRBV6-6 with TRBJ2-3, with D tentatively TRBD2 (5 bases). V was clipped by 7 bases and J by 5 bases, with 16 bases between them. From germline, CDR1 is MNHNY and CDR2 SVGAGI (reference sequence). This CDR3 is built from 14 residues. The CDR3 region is CASTVRARGDTQYF. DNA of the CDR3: TGTGCCAGCACTGTCCGGGCCCGGGGAGATACGCAGTATTTT.

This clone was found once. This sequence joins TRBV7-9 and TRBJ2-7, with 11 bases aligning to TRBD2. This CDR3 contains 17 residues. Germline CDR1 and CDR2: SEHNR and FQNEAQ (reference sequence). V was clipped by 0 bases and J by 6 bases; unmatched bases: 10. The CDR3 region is CASSLARSGGLAAEQYF. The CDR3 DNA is TGTGCCAGCAGCTTAGCGCGTAGCGGGGGACTAGCGGCCGAGCAGTACTTC. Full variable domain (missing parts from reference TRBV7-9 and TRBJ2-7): DTGVSQNPRHKITKRGQNVTFRCDPISEHNRLYWYRQTLGQGPEFLTYFQNEAQLEKSRLLSDRFSAERPKGSFSTLEIQRTEQGDSAMYLCASSLARSGGLAAEQYFGPGTRLTVT.

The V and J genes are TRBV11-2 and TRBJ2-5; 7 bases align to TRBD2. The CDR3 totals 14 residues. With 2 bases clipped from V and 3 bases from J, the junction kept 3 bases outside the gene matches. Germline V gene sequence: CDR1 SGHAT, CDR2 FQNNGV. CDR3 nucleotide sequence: TGTGCCAGCAGCTTACTAGCGGCTAAAGAGACCCAGTACTTC. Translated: CASSLLAAKETQYF.

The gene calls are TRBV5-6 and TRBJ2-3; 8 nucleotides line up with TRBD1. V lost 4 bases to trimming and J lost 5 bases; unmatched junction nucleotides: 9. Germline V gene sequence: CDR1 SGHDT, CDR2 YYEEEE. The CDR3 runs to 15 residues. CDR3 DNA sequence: TGTGCCAGCAGCCCTGGACAGGGATGGGAAGATACGCAGTATTTT. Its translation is CASSPGQGWEDTQYF.

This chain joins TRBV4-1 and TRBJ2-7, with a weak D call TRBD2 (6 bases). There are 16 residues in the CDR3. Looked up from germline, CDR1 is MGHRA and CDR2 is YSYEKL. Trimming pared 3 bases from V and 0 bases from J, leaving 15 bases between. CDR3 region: CASSHNSGLSSYEQYF. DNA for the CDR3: TGCGCCAGCAGCCACAATAGCGGACTTAGCTCCTACGAGCAGTACTTC.

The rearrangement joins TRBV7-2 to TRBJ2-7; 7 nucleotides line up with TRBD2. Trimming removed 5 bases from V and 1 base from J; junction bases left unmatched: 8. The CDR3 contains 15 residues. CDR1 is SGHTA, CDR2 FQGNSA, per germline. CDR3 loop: CASSLEGGRSYEQYF. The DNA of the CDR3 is TGTGCCAGCAGCCTAGAGGGCGGGAGATCCTACGAGCAGTACTTC.

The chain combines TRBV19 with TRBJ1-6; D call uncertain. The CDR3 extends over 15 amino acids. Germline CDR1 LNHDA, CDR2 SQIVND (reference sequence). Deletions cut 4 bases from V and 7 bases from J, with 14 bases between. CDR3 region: CASSTGWVENSPLHF. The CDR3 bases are TGTGCCAGTAGTACGGGATGGGTGGAGAATTCACCCCTCCACTTT.

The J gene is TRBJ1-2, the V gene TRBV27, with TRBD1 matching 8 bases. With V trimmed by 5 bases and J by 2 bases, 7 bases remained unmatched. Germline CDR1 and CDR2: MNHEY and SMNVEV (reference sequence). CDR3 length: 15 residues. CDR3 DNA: TGTGCCAGCAGTCTCTCTCAGGGGGCGAACTATGGCTACACCTTC. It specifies CASSLSQGANYGYTF.

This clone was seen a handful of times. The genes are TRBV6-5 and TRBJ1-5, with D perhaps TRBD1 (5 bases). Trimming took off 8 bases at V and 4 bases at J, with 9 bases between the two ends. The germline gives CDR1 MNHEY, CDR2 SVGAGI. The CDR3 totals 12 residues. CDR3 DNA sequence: TGTGCCAGCGGGGCCTCAAATCAGCCCCAGCATTTT. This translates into CASGASNQPQHF.

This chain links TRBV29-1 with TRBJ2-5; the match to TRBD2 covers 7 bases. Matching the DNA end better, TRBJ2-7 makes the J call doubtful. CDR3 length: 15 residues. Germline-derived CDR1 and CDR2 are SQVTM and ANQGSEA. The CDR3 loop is CSVEEGGLGRNEQYF. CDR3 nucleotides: TGCAGCGTTGAAGAGGGCGGACTAGGTAGGAACGAGCAGTACTTC.

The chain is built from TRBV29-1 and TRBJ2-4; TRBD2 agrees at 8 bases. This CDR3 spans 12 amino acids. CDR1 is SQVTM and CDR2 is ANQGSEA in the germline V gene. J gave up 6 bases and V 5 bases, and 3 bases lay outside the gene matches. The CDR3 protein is CSVNLAGNIQYF. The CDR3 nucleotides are TGCAGCGTTAACCTAGCGGGAAACATTCAGTACTTC.

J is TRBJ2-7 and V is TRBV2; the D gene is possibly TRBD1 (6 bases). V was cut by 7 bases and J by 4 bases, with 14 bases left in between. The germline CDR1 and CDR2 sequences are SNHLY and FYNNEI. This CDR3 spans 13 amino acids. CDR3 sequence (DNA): TGTGCCAGCAACCGGGACACCCTGTACGAGCAGTACTTC. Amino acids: CASNRDTLYEQYF. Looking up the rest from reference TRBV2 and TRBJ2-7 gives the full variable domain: EPEVTQTPSHQVTQMGQEVILRCVPISNHLYFYWYRQILGQKVEFLVSFYNNEISEKSEIFDDQFSVERPDGSNFTLKIRSTKLEDSAMYFCASNRDTLYEQYFGPGTRLTVT.

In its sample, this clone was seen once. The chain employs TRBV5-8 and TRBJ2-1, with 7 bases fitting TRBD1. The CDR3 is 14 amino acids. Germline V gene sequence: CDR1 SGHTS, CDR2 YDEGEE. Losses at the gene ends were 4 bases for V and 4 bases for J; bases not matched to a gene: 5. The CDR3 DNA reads TGTGCCAGCAGCATCGGACAGGATTACAATGAGCAGTTCTTC. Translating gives CASSIGQDYNEQFF.

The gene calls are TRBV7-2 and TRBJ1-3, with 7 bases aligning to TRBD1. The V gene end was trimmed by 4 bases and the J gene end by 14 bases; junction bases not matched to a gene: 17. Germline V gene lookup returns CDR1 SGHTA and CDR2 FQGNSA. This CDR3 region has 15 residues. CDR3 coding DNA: TGTGCCAGCAGCTATGAACGGGCAGGGGGAGCCTTCGTATATTTT. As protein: CASSYERAGGAFVYF.

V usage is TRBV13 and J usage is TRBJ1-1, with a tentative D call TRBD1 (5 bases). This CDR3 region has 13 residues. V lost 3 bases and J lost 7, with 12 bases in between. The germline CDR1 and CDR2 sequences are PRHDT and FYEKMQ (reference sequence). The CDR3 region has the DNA TGTGCCAGCAGCTTGGGGCGGGGTGTTGAAGCTTTCTTT. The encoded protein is CASSLGRGVEAFF.